The text below deals with one T cell receptor (beta chain). This specimen comes from a study of blood T cell repertoires in COVID-19. How the authors handled the data: Using reference gene primer amplification, nucleated cell counts were estimated. The repertoire was sequenced with immunoSEQ multiplex PCR; TCRdb's copy has only in-frame clones and lacks some. That table supplies the V and J calls and clone size; D and trimming were determined from the DNA. The table has some 260,000 clones, approximately 88% seen once. The CDR3 has 16 residues. The germline V gene has CDR1 SGDLS and CDR2 YYNGEE. The V end lost 0 bases, the J end lost 0 bases, and 11 bases lay between the germline ends.

This rearrangement joins TRBV9 to TRBJ2-3, with TRBD2 as a possible D gene (6 bases). Sequencing was performed on peripheral blood. The origin of this receptor is a woman aged 25 to 45 with acute or convalescent COVID-19. CDR3 loop: CASSVARLESTDTQYF. CDR3 bases: TGTGCCAGCAGCGTAGCCAGACTAGAGAGCACAGATACGCAGTATTTT.